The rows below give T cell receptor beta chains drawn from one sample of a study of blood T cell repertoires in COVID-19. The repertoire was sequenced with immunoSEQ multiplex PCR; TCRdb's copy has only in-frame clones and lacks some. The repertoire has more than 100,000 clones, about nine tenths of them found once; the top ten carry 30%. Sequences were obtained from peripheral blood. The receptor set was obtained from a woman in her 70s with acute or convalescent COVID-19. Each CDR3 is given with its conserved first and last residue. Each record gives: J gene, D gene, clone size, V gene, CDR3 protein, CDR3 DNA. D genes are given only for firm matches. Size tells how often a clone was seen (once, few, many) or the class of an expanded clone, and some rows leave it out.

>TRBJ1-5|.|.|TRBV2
CASSEGVGQANQPQHF
TGTGCCAGCAGTGAAGGTGTTGGGCAGGCCAATCAGCCCCAGCATTTT
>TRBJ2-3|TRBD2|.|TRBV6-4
CASSDSGLAGNTQYF
TGTGCCAGCAGTGACTCGGGGCTAGCGGGAAATACGCAGTATTTT
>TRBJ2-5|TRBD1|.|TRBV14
CASSPYPGQGRETQYF
TGTGCCAGCAGCCCCTATCCTGGACAGGGCCGAGAGACCCAGTACTTC
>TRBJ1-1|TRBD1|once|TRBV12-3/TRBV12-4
CASSQGGAWAFF
TGTGCCAGCAGCCAAGGGGGCGCGTGGGCTTTCTTT
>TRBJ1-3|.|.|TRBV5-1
CASSPGVLGNTIYF
TGCGCCAGCAGCCCCGGTGTCCTTGGAAACACCATATATTTT
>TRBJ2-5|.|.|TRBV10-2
CASSVSEPQETQYF
TGCGCCAGCAGTGTGAGTGAGCCCCAAGAGACCCAGTACTTC
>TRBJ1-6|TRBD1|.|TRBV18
CASSPRDRDSPLHF
TGTGCCAGCTCACCACGGGACAGGGATTCACCCCTCCACTTT
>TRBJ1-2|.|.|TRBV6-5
CASRRREGGYTF
TGTGCCAGCAGACGGAGAGAAGGTGGCTACACCTTC
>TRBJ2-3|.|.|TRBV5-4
CASSSRRASDTQYF
TGTGCCAGCAGCTCCCGCAGGGCCTCAGATACGCAGTATTTT
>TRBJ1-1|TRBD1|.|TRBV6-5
CASSLDRGVTEAFF
TGTGCCAGCAGTCTGGACAGGGGAGTTACTGAAGCTTTCTTT
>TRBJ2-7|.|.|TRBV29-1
CSVGGFGFHEQYF
TGCAGCGTTGGAGGGTTTGGTTTCCACGAGCAGTACTTC
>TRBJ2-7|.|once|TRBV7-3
CASSPGVGGEQYF
TGTGCCAGCAGCCCTGGAGTAGGGGGCGAGCAGTACTTC
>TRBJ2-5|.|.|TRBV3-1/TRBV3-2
CASSPPVVTGFEETQYF
TGTGCCAGCAGCCCTCCCGTCGTTACAGGGTTTGAAGAGACCCAGTACTTC
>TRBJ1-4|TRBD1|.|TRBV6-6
CASSDRGNEKLFF
TGTGCCAGCTCGGACAGGGGGAATGAAAAACTGTTTTTT
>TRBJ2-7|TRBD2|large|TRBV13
CASSFWASGGAGSYEQYF
TGTGCCAGCAGCTTCTGGGCTAGCGGGGGGGCCGGATCCTACGAGCAGTACTTC
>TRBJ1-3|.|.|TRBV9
CASSTLPGGSGNTIYF
TGTGCCAGCAGCACCCTTCCGGGAGGATCTGGAAACACCATATATTTT
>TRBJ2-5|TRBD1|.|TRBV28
CASRGDRDGETQYF
TGTGCCAGCAGAGGGGACAGGGATGGTGAGACCCAGTACTTC
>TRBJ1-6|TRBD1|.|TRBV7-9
CASSWTGGYNSPLHF
TGTGCCAGCAGCTGGACAGGGGGTTATAATTCACCCCTCCACTTT
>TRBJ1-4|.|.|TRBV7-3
CASSRVGRGEGKDEKLFF
TGTGCCAGCAGCAGGGTAGGCAGGGGAGAGGGTAAGGATGAAAAACTGTTTTTT